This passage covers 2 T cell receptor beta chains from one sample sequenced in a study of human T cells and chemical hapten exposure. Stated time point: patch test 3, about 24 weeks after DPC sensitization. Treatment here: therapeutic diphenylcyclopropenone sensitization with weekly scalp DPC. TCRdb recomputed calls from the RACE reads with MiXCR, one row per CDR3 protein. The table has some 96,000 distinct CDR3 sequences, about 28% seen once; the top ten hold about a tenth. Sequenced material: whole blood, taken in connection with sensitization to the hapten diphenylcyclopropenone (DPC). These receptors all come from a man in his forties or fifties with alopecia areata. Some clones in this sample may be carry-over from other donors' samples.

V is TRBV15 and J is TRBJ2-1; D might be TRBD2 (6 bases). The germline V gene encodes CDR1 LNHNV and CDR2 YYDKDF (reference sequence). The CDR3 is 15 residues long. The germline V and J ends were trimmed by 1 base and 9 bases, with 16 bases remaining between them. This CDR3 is CATSRANLAGSEQFF. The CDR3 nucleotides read TGTGCCACCAGCAGAGCCAACCTGGCGGGGAGTGAGCAGTTCTTC.

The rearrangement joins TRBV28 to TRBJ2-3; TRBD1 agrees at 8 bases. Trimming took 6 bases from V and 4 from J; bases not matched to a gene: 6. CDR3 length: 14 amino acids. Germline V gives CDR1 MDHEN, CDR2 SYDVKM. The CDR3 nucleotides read TGTGCCAGCAGCCCCAGGGGGCGGGCAGATACGCAGTATTTT. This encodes CASSPRGRADTQYF.